This is a list of T cell receptor beta chains from one sample in a study of blood T cells in healthy people across ages. TCRdb passed the 5' RACE reads through MiXCR, listing each CDR3 protein once. The sample lists about 1.8 million distinct CDR3 sequences, 40% to 55% occurring once. Sequenced material: blood. These receptors came from a woman aged 40 to 49 in good health. CDR3s include the opening cysteine and the closing phenylalanine or tryptophan. Each record gives: D gene, V gene, clone size, J gene, CDR3 protein, CDR3 DNA. D genes are given only for firm matches. Size values are once, few and many counts, or a class for expanded clones, and some rows have none.

D: TRBD2
V: TRBV9
size: .
J: TRBJ2-1
CDR3: CASSVLAGGAGEQFF
DNA: TGTGCCAGCAGCGTTCTAGCGGGGGGGGCAGGTGAGCAGTTCTTC

D: .
V: TRBV28
size: few
J: TRBJ2-7
CDR3: CASSSRGLQGSYEQYF
DNA: TGTGCCAGCAGTTCCAGGGGCCTACAGGGTTCCTACGAGCAGTACTTC

D: .
V: TRBV20-1
size: .
J: TRBJ2-7
CDR3: CSAPDQSNYEQYF
DNA: TGCAGTGCCCCGGACCAATCGAACTACGAGCAGTACTTC

D: .
V: TRBV4-3
size: many
J: TRBJ2-6
CDR3: CASSQDQSGANVLTF
DNA: TGCGCCAGCAGCCAAGATCAGTCTGGGGCCAACGTCCTGACTTTC

D: .
V: TRBV29-1
size: few
J: TRBJ1-2
CDR3: CSVVGQGSNYGYTF
DNA: TGCAGCGTTGTTGGTCAGGGAAGTAACTATGGCTACACCTTC

D: .
V: TRBV7-8
size: .
J: TRBJ2-7
CDR3: CASSLRPGPHEQYF
DNA: TGTGCCAGCAGCCTACGTCCGGGACCACACGAGCAGTACTTC

D: TRBD1
V: TRBV7-8
size: .
J: TRBJ2-7
CDR3: CASSGLGTGGHEQYF
DNA: TGTGCCAGCAGCGGACTAGGGACAGGGGGCCACGAGCAGTACTTC

D: .
V: TRBV6-1
size: .
J: TRBJ1-2
CDR3: CAGNRDSDFQSYTF
DNA: TGTGCCGGGAACCGGGACTCCGATTTTCAGAGCTACACCTTC

D: .
V: TRBV9
size: once
J: TRBJ2-1
CDR3: CASSDRPGPKQFF
DNA: TGTGCCAGCAGCGATCGTCCGGGCCCCAAGCAGTTCTTC

D: TRBD1
V: TRBV5-1
size: .
J: TRBJ2-5
CDR3: CASSPTGGSLGETQYF
DNA: TGCGCCAGCAGCCCCACAGGGGGTTCGCTAGGAGAGACCCAGTACTTC

D: TRBD1
V: TRBV7-3
size: .
J: TRBJ1-2
CDR3: CASSLKTGELAGYTF
DNA: TGTGCCAGCAGCTTAAAAACAGGGGAGCTTGCTGGCTACACCTTC

D: .
V: TRBV12-3/TRBV12-4
size: .
J: TRBJ2-2
CDR3: CASSSIARTGELFF
DNA: TGTGCCAGCAGTTCAATCGCTAGAACCGGGGAGCTGTTTTTT

D: TRBD2
V: TRBV28
size: many
J: TRBJ2-3
CDR3: CASSSGGRTDTQYF
DNA: TGTGCCAGCAGCTCGGGGGGACGCACAGATACGCAGTATTTT

D: .
V: TRBV7-2
size: .
J: TRBJ2-5
CDR3: CASSSPLVRPRETQYF
DNA: TGTGCCAGCAGCAGTCCCCTAGTGAGGCCCAGGGAGACCCAGTACTTC

D: TRBD2
V: TRBV5-6
size: .
J: TRBJ2-3
CDR3: CASSFTSADTDTQYF
DNA: TGTGCCAGCAGCTTCACTAGCGCCGACACAGATACGCAGTATTTT

D: .
V: TRBV24-1
size: .
J: TRBJ2-7
CDR3: CATSDPNGTYEQYF
DNA: TGTGCCACCAGTGATCCAAATGGGACCTACGAGCAGTACTTC

D: TRBD1
V: TRBV7-3
size: .
J: TRBJ2-1
CDR3: CASSIRGAGGDEQFF
DNA: TGTGCCAGCAGCATAAGGGGGGCAGGGGGCGATGAGCAGTTCTTC

D: TRBD1
V: TRBV5-1
size: .
J: TRBJ2-1
CDR3: CASSSRGGSLETQFF
DNA: TGCGCCAGCAGCTCTAGAGGGGGCTCTTTGGAGACCCAGTTCTTC

D: .
V: TRBV6-5
size: .
J: TRBJ1-2
CDR3: CASSYSMSPRAEYGYTF
DNA: TGTGCCAGCAGTTACTCGATGTCCCCCAGGGCTGAATATGGCTACACCTTC

D: TRBD2
V: TRBV14
size: .
J: TRBJ2-1
CDR3: CASSRPGLAGTSSYNEQFF
DNA: TGTGCCAGCAGCCGACCGGGACTAGCGGGGACCAGCTCCTACAATGAGCAGTTCTTC

D: .
V: TRBV7-8
size: few
J: TRBJ2-7
CDR3: CASSLARLGPYEQYF
DNA: TGTGCCAGCAGCTTAGCCCGTTTAGGACCCTACGAGCAGTACTTC

D: TRBD1
V: TRBV12-3/TRBV12-4
size: .
J: TRBJ1-2
CDR3: CASGSYGQGAGYGYTF
DNA: TGTGCCAGCGGCTCTTATGGACAGGGGGCTGGCTATGGCTACACCTTC

D: .
V: TRBV9
size: .
J: TRBJ1-1
CDR3: CASSKSRELGEAFF
DNA: TGTGCCAGCAGCAAGAGCAGGGAATTAGGTGAAGCTTTCTTT

D: .
V: TRBV5-1
size: few
J: TRBJ2-6
CDR3: CASSPTGSTGANVLTF
DNA: TGCGCCAGCAGCCCCACAGGGTCGACTGGGGCCAACGTCCTGACTTTC

D: TRBD2
V: TRBV7-2
size: few
J: TRBJ2-5
CDR3: CASSLEAGEKTQYF
DNA: TGTGCCAGCAGCTTAGAAGCGGGGGAGAAGACCCAGTACTTC

D: TRBD2
V: TRBV20-1
size: .
J: TRBJ2-1
CDR3: CSGALRYGEGNEQFF
DNA: TGCAGTGGGGCCCTAAGGTATGGGGAGGGTAATGAGCAGTTCTTC

D: TRBD2
V: TRBV28
size: few
J: TRBJ2-5
CDR3: CASSSPGGVARETQYF
DNA: TGTGCCAGCAGTTCCCCGGGGGGTGTTGCACGGGAGACCCAGTACTTC

D: .
V: TRBV20-1
size: .
J: TRBJ2-3
CDR3: CSAVVAATQYF
DNA: TGCAGTGCAGTAGTAGCTGCTACGCAGTATTTT

D: .
V: TRBV5-1
size: .
J: TRBJ2-3
CDR3: CASSLFRVRGDTQYF
DNA: TGCGCCAGCAGCTTGTTCCGCGTGAGGGGAGATACGCAGTATTTT

D: TRBD1
V: TRBV5-4
size: .
J: TRBJ2-5
CDR3: CASSLGFGTDAETQYF
DNA: TGTGCCAGCAGCCTGGGATTCGGGACAGATGCGGAGACCCAGTACTTC

D: TRBD2
V: TRBV5-1
size: .
J: TRBJ2-1
CDR3: CASSPLAGGHNERFF
DNA: TGCGCCAGCAGCCCCCTAGCGGGGGGCCACAATGAGCGGTTCTTC

D: .
V: TRBV18
size: .
J: TRBJ2-1
CDR3: CASSPLAINNEQFF
DNA: TGTGCCAGCTCACCATTAGCGATCAACAATGAGCAGTTCTTC

D: TRBD2
V: TRBV3-1
size: once
J: TRBJ2-5
CDR3: CASRAYGLAGEETQYF
DNA: TGTGCCAGCAGAGCCTACGGACTAGCGGGGGAAGAGACCCAGTACTTC

D: .
V: TRBV18
size: .
J: TRBJ2-7
CDR3: CASSPPARTQNEQYF
DNA: TGTGCCAGCTCACCACCGGCGAGGACTCAGAACGAGCAGTACTTC

D: .
V: TRBV21-1
size: .
J: TRBJ1-6
CDR3: CASSKGTGAIRTPLHF
DNA: TGTGCCAGCAGCAAGGGGACAGGGGCGATTAGGACACCCCTCCACTTT

D: TRBD2
V: TRBV29-1
size: .
J: TRBJ2-3
CDR3: CSVFWLAGCGPTDTQYF
DNA: TGCAGCGTTTTCTGGCTAGCGGGCTGCGGGCCCACAGATACGCAGTATTTT

D: TRBD2
V: TRBV15
size: .
J: TRBJ2-3
CDR3: CATSRERGLVADTQYF
DNA: TGTGCCACCAGCAGAGAGCGGGGACTAGTCGCAGATACGCAGTATTTT

D: .
V: TRBV6-1
size: .
J: TRBJ2-7
CDR3: CASRSRTYEQYF
DNA: TGTGCCAGCAGGTCAAGGACCTACGAGCAGTACTTC

D: .
V: TRBV12-3/TRBV12-4
size: .
J: TRBJ1-1
CDR3: CASSLAPRGGIKYTEAFF
DNA: TGTGCCAGCAGTTTAGCCCCCCGGGGAGGGATCAAGTACACTGAAGCTTTCTTT

D: .
V: TRBV4-1
size: .
J: TRBJ1-2
CDR3: CASSHLPHDEGGYTF
DNA: TGCGCCAGCAGCCACCTCCCCCACGACGAGGGGGGCTACACCTTC

D: TRBD2
V: TRBV12-3/TRBV12-4
size: few
J: TRBJ2-1
CDR3: CASSLVLAGGFYNEQFF
DNA: TGTGCCAGCAGTTTGGTTCTAGCGGGGGGATTCTACAATGAGCAGTTCTTC

D: TRBD1
V: TRBV5-1
size: .
J: TRBJ2-3
CDR3: CASTLRGTGSTDTQYF
DNA: TGCGCCAGCACCCTTAGGGGGACAGGGAGCACAGATACGCAGTATTTT

D: TRBD1
V: TRBV27
size: .
J: TRBJ1-1
CDR3: CASRRDSLAEAFF
DNA: TGTGCCAGCCGACGGGACAGTCTCGCTGAAGCTTTCTTT

D: TRBD1
V: TRBV5-1
size: .
J: TRBJ1-1
CDR3: CVSSLATGARNTEAFF
DNA: TGCGTCAGCAGCTTGGCAACAGGGGCTAGGAACACTGAAGCTTTCTTT

D: .
V: TRBV20-1
size: .
J: TRBJ1-2
CDR3: CSGYKTGDHGYTF
DNA: TGCAGTGGGTACAAAACGGGGGATCATGGCTACACCTTC

D: .
V: TRBV28
size: .
J: TRBJ1-6
CDR3: CASRLEPNSPLHF
DNA: TGTGCCAGCAGGCTGGAACCCAATTCACCCCTCCACTTT

D: TRBD1
V: TRBV7-2
size: .
J: TRBJ2-7
CDR3: CASSSRTGFSYNEQYF
DNA: TGTGCCAGCAGCTCAAGGACAGGTTTCTCCTACAATGAGCAGTACTTC

D: .
V: TRBV5-1
size: .
J: TRBJ2-5
CDR3: CASSPLAGLSQETQYF
DNA: TGCGCCAGCAGCCCCCTGGCGGGGCTGTCTCAAGAGACCCAGTACTTC

D: TRBD1
V: TRBV4-1
size: .
J: TRBJ2-7
CDR3: CASRLGTGGFDEQYF
DNA: TGCGCCAGCAGGCTCGGGACAGGGGGTTTCGACGAGCAGTACTTC

D: .
V: TRBV20-1
size: .
J: TRBJ2-5
CDR3: CSRDLAETQYF
DNA: TGCAGTCGGGACCTGGCGGAGACCCAGTACTTC

D: .
V: TRBV6-2/TRBV6-3
size: .
J: TRBJ2-7
CDR3: CASSYQGTPKQYF
DNA: TGTGCCAGCAGTTACCAAGGGACACCGAAGCAGTACTTC